This T cell receptor (beta chain) was observed in a study of OX40 agonist ivuxolimab in advanced cancers. Background on the study: Partial responses were achieved by three patients: one hepatocellular carcinoma, two cutaneous melanoma.

In the case of this clone: The antigen is unknown.

Blood was sampled at baseline, cycle 4 day 1, and cycle 7 day 1. Clones were read by immunoSEQ multiplex PCR, and TCRdb kept only the in-frame ones, dropping some. The sample records some 95,000 clones, 70% to 85% being singletons. Study results and caveats: Blood T cells, both CD4+ and CD8+, expanded clonally by week 6 at 0.1 to 3.0 mg/kg.

CDR1 is MDHEN, CDR2 SYDVKM, per germline. The CDR3 is made up of 15 amino acids. V trimming: 5 bases; J trimming: 10 bases; junction bases outside the gene matches: 14. The source of this sequence is an adult with an advanced solid tumor such as melanoma, head and neck, liver or kidney cancer. This chain joins TRBV28 and TRBJ1-1; 9 bases agree with TRBD1. Specimen: CD4+ or CD8+ T cells sorted from blood, collected in a trial of the OX40 agonist ivuxolimab. The CDR3 DNA follows: TGTGCCAGCAGTCTTGACCGGGACAGGGTGGTTGGAGCTTTCTTT. Protein: CASSLDRDRVVGAFF.